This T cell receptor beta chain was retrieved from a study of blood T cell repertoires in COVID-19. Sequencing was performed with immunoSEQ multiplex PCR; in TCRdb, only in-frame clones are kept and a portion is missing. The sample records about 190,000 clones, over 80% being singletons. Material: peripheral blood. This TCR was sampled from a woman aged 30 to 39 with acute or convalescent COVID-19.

CDR3 nucleotides: TGCGCCAGCAGCTCCCTTCCTAGCGGGAGGGCCATTGAGCAGTTCTTC. Amino acid sequence: CASSSLPSGRAIEQFF. The rearrangement links TRBV5-1 to TRBJ2-1; 12 bases fit TRBD2. Trimming at V came to 3 bases and at J to 9 bases, leaving 10 bases not matched to a gene. Germline V CDR1 and CDR2: SGHRS, YFSETQ. This CDR3 has 16 amino acids.